Below, 8 T cell receptor beta chains from the same sample are listed, as sequenced in a study of a mutant IDH1 vaccine in newly diagnosed glioma. These receptors' antigens are unknown. TCRdb keeps only in-frame clones here, not all; method: immunoSEQ multiplex PCR. In the table there are under 40,000 clones, 75% to 85% of which are singletons. Time point defined: week 11, during vaccination. Doses of 300 ug of mutant IDH1 20-mer peptide were given with topical imiquimod. This specimen consisted of PBMCs, obtained from a glioma patient whose treatment included an IDH1 peptide vaccine. These TCRs come from a man aged 25-40 years with glioma.

The rearrangement links TRBV5-4 to TRBJ2-1, with TRBD1 matching 8 bases. CDR1 and CDR2 from the germline V gene are SGHNT and YYREEE (reference sequence). Germline trimming cut 0 bases from V and 4 bases from J; bases unmatched to any gene: 6. This CDR3 region has 16 residues. This chain's CDR3 is CASSLAQGAGYNEQFF. In DNA form, the CDR3 reads TGTGCCAGCAGCTTGGCTCAGGGGGCGGGTTACAATGAGCAGTTCTTC.

This chain joins TRBV5-1 and TRBJ1-2; D perhaps matches TRBD1 (5 bases). The CDR3 is 14 residues long. Trimming shortened V by 3 bases and J by 8 bases, and 17 bases separated the two germline ends. Germline lookup yields CDR1 SGHRS and CDR2 YFSETQ. The CDR3: CASSWRRGMLGYTF. CDR3 nucleotide sequence: TGCGCCAGCAGCTGGAGGCGGGGGATGTTGGGCTACACCTTC.

The rearrangement joins TRBV4-1 to TRBJ2-1, with a possible D match to TRBD2 (6 bases). The V gene's germline CDR1 is MGHRA and CDR2 YSYEKL. The CDR3 runs to 16 residues. Deletions cut 1 base from V and 3 bases from J, with 13 bases between. The CDR3 is CASSQGVAAIYNEQFF. The CDR3 DNA reads as TGCGCCAGCAGCCAAGGGGTAGCGGCGATCTACAATGAGCAGTTCTTC.

The table lists this clone with a count of one. The rearrangement uses TRBV10-3 and TRBJ1-4; possibly TRBD1 for D (5 bases). Germline V gives CDR1 ENHRY, CDR2 SYGVKD. CDR3 length equals 12 residues. V was shortened by 4 bases and J by 7 bases, with 7 bases between the two germline ends. In DNA form, the CDR3 reads TGTGCCATCAGTGTGACAGCTGAAAAACTGTTTTTT. Its protein product is CAISVTAEKLFF.

The chain employs TRBV11-2 and TRBJ2-5, with 7 bases lining up with TRBD2. Looked up from germline, CDR1 is SGHAT and CDR2 is FQNNGV. V dropped 7 bases and J dropped 4; count of bases not matched to a gene: 9. The CDR3 has 14 residues. CDR3 in amino acids: CASTSWGGGETQYF. The CDR3 DNA is TGTGCCAGCACCTCATGGGGGGGAGGAGAGACCCAGTACTTC.

This chain links TRBV7-9 with TRBJ2-5; a weak D match, TRBD2 (7 bases). V lost 5 bases, J lost 4 bases, and 14 bases lay in between. This CDR3 has 14 residues. Germline V gene data show CDR1 as SEHNR and CDR2 as FQNEAQ (reference sequence). The CDR3 DNA is TGTGCCAGCAGCCAGCGGGGAGGGGGAGAGACCCAGTACTTC. It encodes CASSQRGGGETQYF.

The genes are TRBV5-1 and TRBJ1-5, with 8 bases that match TRBD1. This CDR3 is built from 15 residues. CDR1 and CDR2 (germline): SGHRS, YFSETQ. The V and J ends lost 4 bases and 4 bases, in that order; junction bases with no gene match: 7. The CDR3 region is CASSISDRENQPQHF. The DNA of the CDR3 is TGCGCCAGCAGCATATCGGACAGGGAAAATCAGCCCCAGCATTTT. The whole variable domain, remainder taken from reference TRBV5-1 and TRBJ1-5, is KAGVTQTPRYLIKTRGQQVTLSCSPISGHRSVSWYQQTPGQGLQFLFEYFSETQRNKGNFPGRFSGRQFSNSRSEMNVSTLELGDSALYLCASSISDRENQPQHFGDGTRLSIL.

V gene TRBV6-5 combines with J gene TRBJ1-5; tentative D call: TRBD1 (6 bases). Trimming took off 5 bases at V and 1 base at J, with 12 bases between the two ends. Germline loops: CDR1 MNHEY, CDR2 SVGAGI. CDR3 length: 15 amino acids. CDR3: CASSRDNQSNQPQHF. DNA of the CDR3: TGTGCCAGCAGTCGGGACAACCAAAGCAATCAGCCCCAGCATTTT.